This TCR beta chain emerged from a study of human T cells and chemical hapten exposure. As the library was built, unique molecular identifiers were attached to individual cDNA molecules. MiXCR, applied by TCRdb to the 5' RACE reads, yields one record per CDR3 protein. The repertoire holds 95,000 to 120,000 distinct CDR3 sequences, with 15% to 20% as singletons. Total RNA was isolated from whole blood that had not been fractionated. This CDR3 spans 16 amino acids. V trimming: 1 base; J trimming: 2 bases; junction bases outside the gene matches: 7. Germline loops: CDR1 SGHRS, CDR2 YFSETQ. This TCR came from a human donor in good health. The chain is built from TRBV5-1 and TRBJ2-5, with 8 bases aligning to TRBD2. CDR3 sequence (DNA): TGCGCCAGCAGCTTGATCGCGGGAGGCAATCAAGAGACCCAGTACTTC. Protein sequence: CASSLIAGGNQETQYF.